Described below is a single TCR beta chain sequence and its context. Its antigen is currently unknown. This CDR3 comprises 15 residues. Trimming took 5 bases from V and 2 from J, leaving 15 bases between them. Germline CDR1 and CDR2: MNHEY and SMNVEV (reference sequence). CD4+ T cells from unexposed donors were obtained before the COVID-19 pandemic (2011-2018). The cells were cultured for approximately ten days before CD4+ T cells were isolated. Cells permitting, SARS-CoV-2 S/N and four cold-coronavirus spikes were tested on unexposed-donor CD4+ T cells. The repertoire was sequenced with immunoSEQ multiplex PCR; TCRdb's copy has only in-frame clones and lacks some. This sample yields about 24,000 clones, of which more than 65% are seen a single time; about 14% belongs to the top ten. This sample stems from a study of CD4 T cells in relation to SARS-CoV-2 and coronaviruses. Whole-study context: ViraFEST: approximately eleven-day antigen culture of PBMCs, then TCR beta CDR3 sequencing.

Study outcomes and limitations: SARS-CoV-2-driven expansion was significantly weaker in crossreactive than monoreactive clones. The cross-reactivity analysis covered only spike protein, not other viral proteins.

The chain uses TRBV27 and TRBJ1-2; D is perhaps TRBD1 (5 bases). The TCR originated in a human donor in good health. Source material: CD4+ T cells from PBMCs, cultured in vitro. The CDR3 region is CASSPVGGANYGYTF. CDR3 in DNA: TGTGCCAGCAGTCCCGTCGGGGGAGCCAACTATGGCTACACCTTC.